One sample yielded the 15 T cell receptor beta chains listed below, sequenced in a study of blood T cell repertoires in COVID-19. Measured with immunoSEQ multiplex PCR; TCRdb has only the in-frame clones, and not every one. The repertoire includes roughly 500,000 clones, nearly 90% of them detected once, and 0.9% sits in the top ten. The sequencing input was peripheral blood. The receptors derive from a man between 18 and 29 years old with COVID-19, enrolled during active disease.

This chain connects TRBV7-2 to TRBJ2-3, with D possibly being TRBD2 (5 bases). This CDR3 spans 12 amino acids. V lost 5 bases to trimming and J lost 8 bases, with 11 bases between them. Germline V CDR1 and CDR2: SGHTA, FQGNSA. The CDR3, as DNA: TGTGCCAGCAGCCCCTCGAGGGCTACGCAGTATTTT. Translated: CASSPSRATQYF.

This clone is a singleton in its sample. This chain uses TRBV5-1 with TRBJ2-1; D is possibly TRBD1 (6 bases). Germline V gives CDR1 SGHRS, CDR2 YFSETQ. This CDR3 is 16 amino acids long. Trimming removed 3 bases at V and 5 bases at J, with 18 bases between. For the CDR3, the DNA is TGCGCCAGCAGCTCCCTTGGACAGATTGTTAACAATGAGCAGTTCTTC. Encoded protein: CASSSLGQIVNNEQFF.

This clone was counted at least ten times. In DNA form, the CDR3 reads TGTGCCAGCAGCGTAGTAGCGTCGAACACCGGGGAGCTGTTTTTT. Translated: CASSVVASNTGELFF. V gene TRBV9 combines with J gene TRBJ2-2; the D gene is possibly TRBD2 (5 bases). Germline assignment: CDR1 SGDLS and CDR2 YYNGEE. Trimming cost V 0 bases and J 0 bases, with 6 bases left between them. CDR3 length equals 15 residues.

The V call is TRBV27, the J call TRBJ2-7; 10 bases are a match to TRBD2. The CDR3 covers 13 residues. V shed 6 bases, J shed 7 bases, and the junction held 6 bases outside the gene matches. In germline, CDR1 is MNHEY, CDR2 SMNVEV (reference sequence). The DNA for the CDR3 is TGTGCCAGCAGCTTCTCTAGCGGGGGAGAGCAGTACTTC. Amino acid sequence: CASSFSSGGEQYF.

V is TRBV6-5 and J is TRBJ1-1; D gene unclear. The CDR3 has 12 amino acids. Between the trimmed V and J ends, which lost 5 bases and 2 bases, there was a span of 6 bases. Germline V lookup: CDR1 MNHEY, CDR2 SVGAGI. The CDR3 loop is CASSQQNTEAFF. The CDR3 DNA sequence: TGTGCCAGCAGTCAACAAAACACTGAAGCTTTCTTT.

The chain combines TRBV2 with TRBJ1-6, with a tentative D call TRBD1 (5 bases). Between the trimmed V and J ends, which lost 2 bases and 10 bases, there was a span of 18 bases. CDR1 is SNHLY and CDR2 is FYNNEI in the germline V gene. The CDR3 covers 16 residues. CDR3 protein: CASSEHSGRYRSPLHF. The CDR3 nucleotides are TGTGCCAGCAGTGAACATTCAGGGCGTTACCGGTCACCCCTCCACTTT.

The V call is TRBV7-9, the J call TRBJ2-3, with 12 bases identical to TRBD2. From germline, CDR1 is SEHNR and CDR2 FQNEAQ (reference sequence). V was pared by 5 bases and J by 6 bases, with 9 bases of the junction left unmatched. The CDR3 totals 16 residues. The CDR3 reads CASSPTSGRGPDTQYF. The DNA for the CDR3 is TGTGCCAGCAGCCCGACTAGCGGGAGAGGTCCCGATACGCAGTATTTT.

The chain links TRBV7-3 to TRBJ2-3; TRBD2 might be the D (5 bases). The CDR3 spans 14 residues. Trimming pared 0 bases from V and 3 bases from J, leaving 7 bases between. The germline V gene encodes CDR1 SGHTA and CDR2 FQGTGA. CDR3 sequence reads: CASSLTRGTDTQYF. In DNA form, the CDR3 reads TGTGCCAGCAGCTTAACCCGGGGAACAGATACGCAGTATTTT. The complete variable domain, with remaining parts taken from reference TRBV7-3 and TRBJ2-3, reads GAGVSQTPSNKVTEKGKYVELRCDPISGHTALYWYRQSLGQGPEFLIYFQGTGAADDSGLPNDRFFAVRPEGSVSTLKIQRTERGDSAVYLCASSLTRGTDTQYFGPGTRLTVL.

J is TRBJ1-6 and V is TRBV3-1 (or the pseudogene TRBV3-2), with TRBD1 matching over 12 bases. From germline, CDR1 is LGHDT and CDR2 YNNKEL (reference sequence). The CDR3 is 16 amino acids. Losses at the gene ends were 0 bases for V and 13 bases for J; bases not matched to a gene: 7. The CDR3 reads CASSQDGGQGAIPLHF. CDR3 DNA sequence: TGTGCCAGCAGCCAAGATGGGGGACAGGGGGCGATTCCCCTCCACTTT.

The chain employs TRBV6-1 and TRBJ1-5; perhaps TRBD1 as D (5 bases). The germline gives CDR1 MNHNS, CDR2 SASEGT. The V end was cut by 0 bases, the J end by 1 base, with 10 bases between. The CDR3 consists of 16 residues. CDR3 bases: TGTGCCAGCAGTGAAGCGTGGACAACAAGCAATCAGCCCCAGCATTTT. Protein product: CASSEAWTTSNQPQHF.

The chain is built from TRBV21-1 and TRBJ2-7; TRBD1, the table's D call, lacks a check against the DNA. TRBV21-1 is annotated as a pseudogene. There are 17 residues in the CDR3. The CDR3 sequence: CASSKGAGRDRTYEQYF. The CDR3 nucleotides are TGTGCCAGCAGCAAAGGGGCAGGTAGGGACAGGACCTACGAGCAGTACTTC.

J is TRBJ2-3 and V is TRBV24-1, with D perhaps matching TRBD1 (6 bases). The length of the CDR3 is 15 residues. Trimming removed 2 bases at V and 5 bases at J, with 13 bases between. Germline V gene data show CDR1 as KGHDR and CDR2 as SFDVKD. The CDR3 loop is CATSDSAGAGDTQYF. For the CDR3, the DNA is TGTGCCACCAGTGATTCCGCAGGGGCGGGAGATACGCAGTATTTT.

The V gene is TRBV7-2, the J gene TRBJ1-4; D gene unclear. The V gene lost 9 bases and the J gene lost 4 bases, with 15 bases spanning the gap. The germline V gene encodes CDR1 SGHTA and CDR2 FQGNSA. This CDR3 has 14 amino acids. The CDR3, as DNA: TGTGCCAGTCGGGCGGGGATACGTAATGAAAAACTGTTTTTT. As protein: CASRAGIRNEKLFF.

The chain carries TRBV5-1 and TRBJ2-7, with D unclear. Trimming shortened V by 1 base and J by 1 base, and 6 bases separated the two germline ends. The germline gives CDR1 SGHRS, CDR2 YFSETQ. The CDR3 runs to 13 residues. Here the CDR3 DNA reads TGCGCCAGCAGCTTGAGCCTGTCCTACGAGCAGTACTTC. Its protein is CASSLSLSYEQYF.

V usage is TRBV5-4 and J usage is TRBJ1-2; 8 positions agree with TRBD1. V lost 4 bases to trimming and J lost 3 bases; unmatched junction nucleotides: 8. The CDR3 covers 15 residues. Germline CDR1 is SGHNT and CDR2 is YYREEE (reference sequence). The CDR3 coding sequence is TGTGCCAGCAGCCACCGGGACAGGATTTACTATGGCTACACCTTC. It encodes CASSHRDRIYYGYTF.